This T cell receptor beta chain comes out of a study of blood T cell repertoires in COVID-19. In the study overall: COVID-19 samples from acute and convalescent phases originated in the United States, Italy and Spain.

This CDR3 has 16 residues. Germline CDR1 is SGDLS and CDR2 is YYNGEE. Trimming removed 0 bases from V and 3 bases from J; junction bases left unmatched: 5. Original processing notes: Amplification with reference gene primers provided the estimates of nucleated cell counts. The data were produced by immunoSEQ multiplex PCR, yet TCRdb's version contains in-frame clones alone and is incomplete. V and J calls and clone size are copied from that table; D and trimming were computed from the DNA. The sample yields approximately 220,000 clones, approximately 80% seen once. This sequence joins TRBV9 and TRBJ1-4, with TRBD1 matching over 7 bases. This sequence was found in a woman aged 35 to 49 with acute COVID-19. The sequenced sample consisted of PBMCs or T cells enriched from blood (not recorded which). CDR3 sequence: CASSVAYRGPNEKLFF. The CDR3 bases are TGTGCCAGCAGCGTAGCCTACAGGGGTCCTAATGAAAAACTGTTTTTT.